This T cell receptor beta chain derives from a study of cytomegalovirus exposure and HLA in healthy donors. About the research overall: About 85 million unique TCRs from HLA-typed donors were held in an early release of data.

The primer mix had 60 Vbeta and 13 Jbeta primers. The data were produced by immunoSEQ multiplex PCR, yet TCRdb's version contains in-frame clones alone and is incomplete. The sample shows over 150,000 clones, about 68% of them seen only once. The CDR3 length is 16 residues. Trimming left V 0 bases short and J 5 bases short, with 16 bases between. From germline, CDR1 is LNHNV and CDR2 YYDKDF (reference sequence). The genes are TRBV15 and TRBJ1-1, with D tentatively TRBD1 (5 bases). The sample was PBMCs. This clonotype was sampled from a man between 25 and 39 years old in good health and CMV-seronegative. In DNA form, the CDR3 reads TGTGCCACCAGCAGAGATGGCGGCCAGGGAGGGACTGAAGCTTTCTTT. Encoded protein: CATSRDGGQGGTEAFF.